The 10 T cell receptor beta chains below were found in one sample sequenced in a study of control samples from healthy donors and cancer patients. Libraries were prepared by immunoSEQ multiplex PCR; TCRdb keeps only in-frame clonotypes and omits some of them. Found here are about 160,000 clones, around 90% of them singletons; the top ten hold 12%. Source material: blood. These receptor sequences come from a man between 25 and 39 years old in good health.

This sequence joins TRBV30 and TRBJ1-1, with D maybe TRBD1 (6 bases). The ends were cut back, 0 bases at V and 5 bases at J, with 10 bases in the middle. CDR1 is GTSNPN and CDR2 is SVGIG in the germline V gene (reference sequence). The CDR3 extends over 13 amino acids. This CDR3 is CAWSVGGGTEAFF. The CDR3 DNA reads as TGTGCCTGGAGTGTAGGGGGGGGGACTGAAGCTTTCTTT.

The sample holds one count of this clone. The chain carries TRBV28 and TRBJ2-5, with 7 bases matching TRBD2. V lost 4 bases, J lost 1 base, and 6 bases stayed unmatched. This CDR3 region has 15 residues. Germline V gives CDR1 MDHEN, CDR2 SYDVKM. CDR3 nucleotides: TGTGCCAGCAGTTCTAGCGGCCCAACCCAAGAGACCCAGTACTTC. This sequence encodes CASSSSGPTQETQYF. The full variable domain, its missing parts supplied by reference TRBV28 and TRBJ2-5, is DVKVTQSSRYLVKRTGEKVFLECVQDMDHENMFWYRQDPGLGLRLIYFSYDVKMKEKGDIPEGYSVSREKKERFSLILESASTNQTSMYLCASSSSGPTQETQYFGPGTRLLVL.

The CDR3 loop reads CASSPFGGYNSPLHF. The CDR3 nucleotides read TGTGCCAGCAGTCCCTTTGGGGGTTATAATTCACCCCTCCACTTT. The chain joins TRBV6-5 to TRBJ1-6; a possible D gene is TRBD1 (5 bases). The CDR3 totals 15 residues. CDR1 is MNHEY, CDR2 SVGAGI, per germline. Trimming removed 5 bases at V and 4 bases at J, with 12 bases between.

The DNA of the CDR3 is TGTGCCAGCAGCTTAATAAGGAACTATGGCTACACCTTC. Protein: CASSLIRNYGYTF. The chain carries TRBV11-2 and TRBJ1-2; D not certain. V was pared by 2 bases and J by 2 bases, with 6 bases between. Germline CDR1 reads SGHAT; CDR2 reads FQNNGV. The CDR3 extends over 13 amino acids. Full variable domain (remainder filled in from reference TRBV11-2 and TRBJ1-2): EAGVAQSPRYKIIEKRQSVAFWCNPISGHATLYWYQQILGQGPKLLIQFQNNGVVDDSQLPKDRFSAERLKGVDSTLKIQPAKLEDSAVYLCASSLIRNYGYTFGSGTRLTVV.

CDR3 region: CASSEGSNQPQHF. CDR3 bases: TGTGCCAGCAGCGAGGGGAGCAATCAGCCCCAGCATTTT. This chain joins TRBV4-2 and TRBJ1-5, with D perhaps TRBD1 (5 bases). V was cut by 5 bases and J by 1 base, with 6 bases left in between. Germline assignment: CDR1 LGHNA and CDR2 YNFKEQ. CDR3 length equals 13 residues.

This clone was seen more than once but under ten times. The chain employs TRBV5-1 and TRBJ2-5; the match to TRBD2 covers 14 bases. From germline, CDR1 is SGHRS and CDR2 YFSETQ. The ends lost 2 bases at V and 5 bases at J; junction bases unmatched: 5. The CDR3 totals 16 residues. CDR3 in DNA: TGCGCCAGCAGCTTTGGGACTAGCGGGGGTATGGAGACCCAGTACTTC. Protein: CASSFGTSGGMETQYF.

The chain is built from TRBV14 and TRBJ1-2; 8 bases map to TRBD1. There are 13 residues in the CDR3. V lost 4 bases, J lost 8 bases, and 6 bases stayed unmatched. The germline CDR1 and CDR2 sequences are SGHDN and FVKESK. The CDR3 loop is CASSPDRGLGYTF. The CDR3 DNA is TGTGCCAGCAGCCCCGACAGGGGTTTAGGCTACACCTTC.

CDR3 protein: CASSFGGRSGNTIYF. DNA of the CDR3: TGTGCCAGCAGTTTCGGGGGGCGCTCTGGAAACACCATATATTTT. This rearrangement joins TRBV6-5 to TRBJ1-3; a weak D match, TRBD1 (6 bases). Per the germline V gene, CDR1 is MNHEY and CDR2 is SVGAGI. Trimming pared 4 bases from V and 0 bases from J, leaving 10 bases between. CDR3 length: 15 amino acids.

Here the CDR3 DNA reads TGTGCCAGCAGTCTACAGGGGAAGGCTCAGCCCCAGCATTTT. Its translation is CASSLQGKAQPQHF. The chain carries TRBV6-2 or TRBV6-3 and TRBJ1-5, with 7 bases matching TRBD1. Germline V gene data show CDR1 as MNHEY and CDR2 as SVGEGT. This CDR3 has 14 residues. V was pared by 5 bases and J by 6 bases, with 7 bases of the junction left unmatched.

This sequence joins TRBV19 and TRBJ1-3, with a possible D match to TRBD1 (5 bases). This CDR3 comprises 15 residues. Germline CDR1 LNHDA, CDR2 SQIVND (reference sequence). Trimming took off 8 bases at V and 4 bases at J, with 18 bases between the two ends. For the CDR3, the DNA is TGTGCCAGTCGCGGGACCCCGTCGCGGGGAAACACCATATATTTT. Amino acid sequence: CASRGTPSRGNTIYF.